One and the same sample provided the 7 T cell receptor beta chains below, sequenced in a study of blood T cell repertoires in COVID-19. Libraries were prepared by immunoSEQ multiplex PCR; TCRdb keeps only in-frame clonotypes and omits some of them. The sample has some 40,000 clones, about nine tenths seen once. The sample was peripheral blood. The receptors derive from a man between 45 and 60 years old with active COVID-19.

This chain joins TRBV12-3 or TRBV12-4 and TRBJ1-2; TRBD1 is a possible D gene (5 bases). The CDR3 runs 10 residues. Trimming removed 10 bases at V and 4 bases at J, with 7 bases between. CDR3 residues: CATQGYGYTF. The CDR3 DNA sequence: TGTGCCACCCAGGGCTATGGCTACACCTTC.

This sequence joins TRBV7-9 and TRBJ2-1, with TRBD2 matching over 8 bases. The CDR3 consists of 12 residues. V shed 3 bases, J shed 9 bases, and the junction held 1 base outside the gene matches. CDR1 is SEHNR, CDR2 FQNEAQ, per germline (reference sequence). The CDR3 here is CASSFGLAEQFF. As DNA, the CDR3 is TGTGCCAGCAGCTTTGGACTAGCTGAGCAGTTCTTC. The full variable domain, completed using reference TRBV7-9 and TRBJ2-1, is DTGVSQNPRHKITKRGQNVTFRCDPISEHNRLYWYRQTLGQGPEFLTYFQNEAQLEKSRLLSDRFSAERPKGSFSTLEIQRTEQGDSAMYLCASSFGLAEQFFGPGTRLTVL.

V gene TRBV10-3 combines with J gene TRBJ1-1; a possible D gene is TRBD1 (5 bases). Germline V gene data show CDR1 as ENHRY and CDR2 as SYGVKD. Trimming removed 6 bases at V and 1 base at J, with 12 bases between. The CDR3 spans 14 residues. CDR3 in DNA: TGTGCCATCAGGGGCAACGACAGGAACACTGAAGCTTTCTTT. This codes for CAIRGNDRNTEAFF.

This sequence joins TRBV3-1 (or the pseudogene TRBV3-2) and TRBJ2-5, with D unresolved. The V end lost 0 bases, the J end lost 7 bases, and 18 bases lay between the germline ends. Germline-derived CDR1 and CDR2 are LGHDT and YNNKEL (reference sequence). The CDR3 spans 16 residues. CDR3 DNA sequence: TGTGCCAGCAGCCAAGATATCGTACGCCTGCAGGCGACCCAGTACTTC. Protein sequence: CASSQDIVRLQATQYF.

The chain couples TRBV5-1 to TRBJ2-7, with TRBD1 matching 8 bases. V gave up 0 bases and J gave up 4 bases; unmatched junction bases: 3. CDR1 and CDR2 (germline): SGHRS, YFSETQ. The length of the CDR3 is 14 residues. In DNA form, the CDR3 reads TGCGCCAGCAGCTTGGACAGGGGGGAGTACGAGCAGTACTTC. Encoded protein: CASSLDRGEYEQYF.

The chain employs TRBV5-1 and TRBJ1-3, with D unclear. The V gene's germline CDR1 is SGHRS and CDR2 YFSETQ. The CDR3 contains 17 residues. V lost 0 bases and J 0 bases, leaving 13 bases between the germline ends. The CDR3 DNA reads TGCGCCAGCAGCTTGGTGTCGTCGAGAGACTCTGGAAACACCATATATTTT. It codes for CASSLVSSRDSGNTIYF.

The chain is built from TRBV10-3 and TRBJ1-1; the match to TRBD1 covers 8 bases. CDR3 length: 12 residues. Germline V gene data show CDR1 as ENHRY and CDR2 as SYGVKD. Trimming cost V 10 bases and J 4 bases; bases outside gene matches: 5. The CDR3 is CATGQGLTEAFF. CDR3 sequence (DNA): TGTGCCACTGGACAGGGCCTCACTGAAGCTTTCTTT.